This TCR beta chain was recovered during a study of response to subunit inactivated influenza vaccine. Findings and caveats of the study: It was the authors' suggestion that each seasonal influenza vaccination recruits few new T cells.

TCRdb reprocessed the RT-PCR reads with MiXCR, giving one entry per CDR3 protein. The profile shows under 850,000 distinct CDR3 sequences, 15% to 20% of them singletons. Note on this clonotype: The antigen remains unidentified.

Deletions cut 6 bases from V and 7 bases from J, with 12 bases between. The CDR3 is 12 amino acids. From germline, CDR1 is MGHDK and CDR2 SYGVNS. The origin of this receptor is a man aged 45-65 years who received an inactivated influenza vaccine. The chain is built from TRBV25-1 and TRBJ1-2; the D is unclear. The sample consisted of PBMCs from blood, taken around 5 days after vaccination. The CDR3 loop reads CASRDPNAGYTF. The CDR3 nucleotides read TGTGCCAGCAGAGACCCTAACGCTGGCTACACCTTC.